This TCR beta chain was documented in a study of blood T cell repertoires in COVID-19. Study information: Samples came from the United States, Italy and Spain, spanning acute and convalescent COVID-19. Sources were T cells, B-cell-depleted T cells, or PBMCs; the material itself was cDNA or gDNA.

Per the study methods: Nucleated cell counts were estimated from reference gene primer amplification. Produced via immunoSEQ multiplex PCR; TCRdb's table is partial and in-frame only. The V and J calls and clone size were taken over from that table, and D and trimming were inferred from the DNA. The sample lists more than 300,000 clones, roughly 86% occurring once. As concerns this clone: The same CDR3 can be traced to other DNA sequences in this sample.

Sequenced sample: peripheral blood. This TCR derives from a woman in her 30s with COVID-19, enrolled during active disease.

Here the CDR3 reads CASSLQGGNQPQHF. The CDR3 DNA reads as TGTGCCAGCAGCTTACAGGGAGGTAACCAGCCCCAGCATTTT. The chain is built from TRBV7-2 and TRBJ1-5; D might be TRBD1 (5 bases). The germline CDR1 and CDR2 sequences are SGHTA and FQGNSA. The CDR3 has 14 residues. V gave up 2 bases and J gave up 7 bases, with 12 bases separating them. The whole variable domain, filled in from reference TRBV7-2 and TRBJ1-5, reads GAGVSQSPSNKVTEKGKDVELRCDPISGHTALYWYRQSLGQGLEFLIYFQGNSAPDKSGLPSDRFSAERTGGSVSTLTIQRTQQEDSAVYLCASSLQGGNQPQHFGDGTRLSIL.